This T cell receptor (beta chain) was observed in a study of cytomegalovirus exposure and HLA in healthy donors. PCR employed 60 Vbeta and 13 Jbeta primers. Data came from immunoSEQ multiplex PCR; TCRdb stores just in-frame clones and leaves some out. The sample has roughly 120,000 clones, under 85% seen once. Sequences were obtained from PBMCs. The sequence derives from a middle-aged woman in good health and CMV-seropositive.

Written as DNA, the CDR3 is TGTGCCAGCAGCTTAGGGGCCCTGAAGAACAATGAGCAGTTCTTC. Residues: CASSLGALKNNEQFF. V usage is TRBV7-8 and J usage is TRBJ2-1; no firm D call. The CDR3 sequence is 15 residues long. Germline V CDR1 and CDR2: SGHVS, FQNEAQ. The V gene lost 1 base and the J gene lost 5 bases, with 12 bases spanning the gap. Supplemented by reference TRBV7-8 and TRBJ2-1, the full variable domain reads GAGVSQSPRYKVAKRGQDVALRCDPISGHVSLFWYQQALGQGPEFLTYFQNEAQLDKSGLPSDRFFAERPEGSVSTLKIQRTQQEDSAVYLCASSLGALKNNEQFFGPGTRLTVL.